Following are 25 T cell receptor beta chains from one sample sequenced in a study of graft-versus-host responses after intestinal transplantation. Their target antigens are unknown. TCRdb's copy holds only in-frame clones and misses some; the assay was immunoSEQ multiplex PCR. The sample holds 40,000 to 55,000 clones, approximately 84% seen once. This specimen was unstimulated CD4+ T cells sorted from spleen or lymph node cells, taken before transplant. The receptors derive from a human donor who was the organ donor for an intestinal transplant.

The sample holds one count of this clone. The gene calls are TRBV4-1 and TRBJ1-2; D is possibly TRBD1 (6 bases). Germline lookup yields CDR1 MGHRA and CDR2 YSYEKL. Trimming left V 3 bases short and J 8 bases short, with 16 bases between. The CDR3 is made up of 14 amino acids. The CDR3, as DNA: TGCGCCAGCAGCCATCCTCAGGGGACCGGCGGCTACACCTTC. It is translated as CASSHPQGTGGYTF.

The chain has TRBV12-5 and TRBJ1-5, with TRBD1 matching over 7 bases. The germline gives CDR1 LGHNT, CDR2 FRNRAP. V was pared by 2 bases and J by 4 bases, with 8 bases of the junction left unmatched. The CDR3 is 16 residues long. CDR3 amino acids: CASGLPDRDVNQPQHF. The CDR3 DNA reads TGTGCTAGTGGTTTGCCAGACAGGGATGTTAATCAGCCCCAGCATTTT. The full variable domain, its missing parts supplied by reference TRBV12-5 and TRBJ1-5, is DARVTQTPRHKVTEMGQEVTMRCQPILGHNTVFWYRQTMMQGLELLAYFRNRAPLDDSGMPKDRFSAEMPDATLATLKIQPSEPRDSAVYFCASGLPDRDVNQPQHFGDGTRLSIL.

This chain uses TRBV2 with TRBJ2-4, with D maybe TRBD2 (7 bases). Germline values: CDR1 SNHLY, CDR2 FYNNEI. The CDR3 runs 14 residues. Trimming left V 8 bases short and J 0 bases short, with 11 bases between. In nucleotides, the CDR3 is TGTGCCAGCGGGAGGGGGATAGCCAAAAACATTCAGTACTTC. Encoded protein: CASGRGIAKNIQYF.

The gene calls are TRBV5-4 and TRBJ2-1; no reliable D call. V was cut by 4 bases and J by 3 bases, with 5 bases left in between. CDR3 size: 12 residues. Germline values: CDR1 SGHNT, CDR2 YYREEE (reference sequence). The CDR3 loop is CASSRDYNEQFF. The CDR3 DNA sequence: TGTGCCAGCAGCAGAGACTACAATGAGCAGTTCTTC. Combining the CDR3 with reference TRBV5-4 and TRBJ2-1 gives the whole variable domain ETGVTQSPTHLIKTRGQQVTLRCSSQSGHNTVSWYQQALGQGPQFIFQYYREEENGRGNFPPRFSGLQFPNYSSELNVNALELDDSALYLCASSRDYNEQFFGPGTRLTVL.

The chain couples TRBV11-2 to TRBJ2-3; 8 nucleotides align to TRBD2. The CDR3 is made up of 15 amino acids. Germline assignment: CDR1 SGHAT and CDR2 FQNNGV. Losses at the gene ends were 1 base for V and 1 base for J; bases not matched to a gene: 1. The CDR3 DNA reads TGTGCCAGCAGCTTAGGGCGGGAGGGCACAGATACGCAGTATTTT. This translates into CASSLGREGTDTQYF.

CDR3 loop: CASSEGTGGGYTF. CDR3 nucleotide sequence: TGTGCCAGCAGTGAAGGGACAGGGGGCGGCTACACCTTC. This chain joins TRBV6-1 and TRBJ1-2, with 11 bases that match TRBD1. With 1 base clipped from V and 8 bases from J, the junction kept 0 bases outside the gene matches. Germline values: CDR1 MNHNS, CDR2 SASEGT. The CDR3 runs 13 residues.

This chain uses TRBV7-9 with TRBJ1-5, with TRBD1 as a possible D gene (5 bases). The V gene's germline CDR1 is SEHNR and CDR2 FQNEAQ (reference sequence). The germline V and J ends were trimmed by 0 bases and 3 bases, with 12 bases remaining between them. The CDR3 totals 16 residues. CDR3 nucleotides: TGTGCCAGCAGCTTAGCCGCGGGGGGTCTCAATCAGCCCCAGCATTTT. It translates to CASSLAAGGLNQPQHF.

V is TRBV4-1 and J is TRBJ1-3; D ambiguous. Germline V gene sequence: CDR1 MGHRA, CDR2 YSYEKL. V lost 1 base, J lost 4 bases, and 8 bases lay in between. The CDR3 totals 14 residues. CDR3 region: CASSQAGPGNTIYF. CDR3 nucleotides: TGCGCCAGCAGCCAAGCGGGCCCCGGAAACACCATATATTTT.

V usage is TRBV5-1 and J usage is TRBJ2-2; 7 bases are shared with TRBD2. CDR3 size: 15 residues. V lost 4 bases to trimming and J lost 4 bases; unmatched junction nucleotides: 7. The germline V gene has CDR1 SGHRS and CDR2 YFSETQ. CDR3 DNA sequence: TGCGCCAGCAGCCTCGGACTAGTTCCCACCGGGGAGCTGTTTTTT. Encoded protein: CASSLGLVPTGELFF. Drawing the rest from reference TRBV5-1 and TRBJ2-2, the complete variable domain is KAGVTQTPRYLIKTRGQQVTLSCSPISGHRSVSWYQQTPGQGLQFLFEYFSETQRNKGNFPGRFSGRQFSNSRSEMNVSTLELGDSALYLCASSLGLVPTGELFFGEGSRLTVL.

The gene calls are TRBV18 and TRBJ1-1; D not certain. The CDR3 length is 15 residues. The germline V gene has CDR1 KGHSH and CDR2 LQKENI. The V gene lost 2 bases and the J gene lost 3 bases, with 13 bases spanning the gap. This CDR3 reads CASSPGLHKDTEAFF. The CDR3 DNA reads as TGTGCCAGCTCACCAGGGCTCCATAAGGACACTGAAGCTTTCTTT.

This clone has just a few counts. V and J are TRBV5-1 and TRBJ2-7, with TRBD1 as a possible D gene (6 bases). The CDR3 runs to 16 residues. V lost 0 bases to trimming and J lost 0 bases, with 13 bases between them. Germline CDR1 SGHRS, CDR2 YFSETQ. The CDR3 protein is CASSLVTGYPSYEQYF. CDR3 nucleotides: TGCGCCAGCAGCTTGGTTACAGGGTATCCCTCCTACGAGCAGTACTTC.

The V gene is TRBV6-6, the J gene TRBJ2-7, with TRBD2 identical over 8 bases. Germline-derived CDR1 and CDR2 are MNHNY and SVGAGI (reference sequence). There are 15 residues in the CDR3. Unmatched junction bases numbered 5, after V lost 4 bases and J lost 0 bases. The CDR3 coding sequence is TGTGCCAGCAGTTCCAGCGGGAGCCCCTCCTACGAGCAGTACTTC. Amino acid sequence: CASSSSGSPSYEQYF.

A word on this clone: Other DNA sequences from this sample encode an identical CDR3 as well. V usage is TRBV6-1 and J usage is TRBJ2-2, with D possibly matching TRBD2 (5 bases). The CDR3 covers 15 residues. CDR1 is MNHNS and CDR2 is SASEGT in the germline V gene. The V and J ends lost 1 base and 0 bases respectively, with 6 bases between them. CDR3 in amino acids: CASSEGLTNTGELFF. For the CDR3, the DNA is TGTGCCAGCAGTGAAGGACTAACGAACACCGGGGAGCTGTTTTTT.

In DNA form, the CDR3 reads TGTGCCTGGAGTGGGACAACTAATGAAAAACTGTTTTTT. This codes for CAWSGTTNEKLFF. The rearrangement joins TRBV30 to TRBJ1-4; D unresolved. Looked up from germline, CDR1 is GTSNPN and CDR2 is SVGIG (reference sequence). The CDR3 is 13 residues long. Between the trimmed V and J ends, which lost 1 base and 0 bases, there was a span of 3 bases.

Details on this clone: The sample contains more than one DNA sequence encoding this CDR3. CDR3 residues: CASSLAGGQGRSGYTF. The CDR3, as DNA: TGTGCCAGCAGCTTAGCGGGAGGACAGGGTCGGAGTGGCTACACCTTC. The chain couples TRBV7-9 to TRBJ1-2, with 8 bases aligning to TRBD1. Germline V CDR1 and CDR2: SEHNR, FQNEAQ (reference sequence). This CDR3 comprises 16 residues. J gave up 7 bases and V 0 bases, and 10 bases lay outside the gene matches.

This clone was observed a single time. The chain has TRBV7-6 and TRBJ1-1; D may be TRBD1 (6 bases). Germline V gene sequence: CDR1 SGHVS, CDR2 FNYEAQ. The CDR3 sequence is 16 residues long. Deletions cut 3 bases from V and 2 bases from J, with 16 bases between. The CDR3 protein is CASSLVAGTLNTEAFF. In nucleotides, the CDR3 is TGTGCCAGCAGCTTGGTTGCCGGGACACTTAACACTGAAGCTTTCTTT.

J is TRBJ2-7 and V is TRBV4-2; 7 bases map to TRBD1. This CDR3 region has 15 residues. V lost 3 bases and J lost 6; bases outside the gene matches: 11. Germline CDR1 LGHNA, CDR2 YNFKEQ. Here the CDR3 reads CASSHGEGAFREQYF. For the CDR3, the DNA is TGTGCCAGCAGCCACGGAGAGGGGGCTTTCCGCGAGCAGTACTTC.

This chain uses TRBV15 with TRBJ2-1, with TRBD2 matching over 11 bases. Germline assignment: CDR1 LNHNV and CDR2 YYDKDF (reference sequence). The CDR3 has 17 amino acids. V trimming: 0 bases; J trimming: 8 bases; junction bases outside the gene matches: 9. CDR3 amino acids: CATSRDLALAGADEQFF. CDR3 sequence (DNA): TGTGCCACCAGCAGAGACCTAGCACTAGCGGGAGCGGATGAGCAGTTCTTC.

The CDR3 DNA reads as TGTGCCAGCAGCCCCGACCGGGATTCTAACTATGGCTACACCTTC. It translates to CASSPDRDSNYGYTF. V gene TRBV7-9 combines with J gene TRBJ1-2; D gene ambiguous. This CDR3 has 15 residues. Germline lookup yields CDR1 SEHNR and CDR2 FQNEAQ (reference sequence). V was shortened by 5 bases and J by 0 bases, with 13 bases between the two germline ends.

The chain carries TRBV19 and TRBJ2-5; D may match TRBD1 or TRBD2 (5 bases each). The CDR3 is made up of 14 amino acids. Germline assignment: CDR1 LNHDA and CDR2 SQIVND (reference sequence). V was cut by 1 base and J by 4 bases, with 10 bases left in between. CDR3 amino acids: CASSIAPGAETQYF. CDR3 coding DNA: TGTGCCAGTAGTATAGCACCCGGGGCAGAGACCCAGTACTTC.

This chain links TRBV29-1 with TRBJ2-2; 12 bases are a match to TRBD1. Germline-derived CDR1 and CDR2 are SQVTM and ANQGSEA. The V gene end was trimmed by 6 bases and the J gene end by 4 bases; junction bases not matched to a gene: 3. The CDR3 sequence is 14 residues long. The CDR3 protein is CSVRDRGRTGELFF. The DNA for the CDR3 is TGCAGCGTGAGGGACAGGGGGCGCACCGGGGAGCTGTTTTTT.

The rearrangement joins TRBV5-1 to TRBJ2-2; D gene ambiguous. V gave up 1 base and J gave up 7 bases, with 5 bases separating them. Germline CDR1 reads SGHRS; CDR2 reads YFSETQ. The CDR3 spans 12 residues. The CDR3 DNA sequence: TGCGCCAGCAGCTTGTTGCTCGGGGAGCTGTTTTTT. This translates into CASSLLLGELFF.

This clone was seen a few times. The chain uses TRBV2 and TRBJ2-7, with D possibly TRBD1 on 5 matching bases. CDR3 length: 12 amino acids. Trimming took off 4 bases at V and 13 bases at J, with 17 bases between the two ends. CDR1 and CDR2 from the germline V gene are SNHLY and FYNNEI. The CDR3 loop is CASSVGRSGIYF. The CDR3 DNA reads TGTGCCAGCAGTGTGGGAAGGTCAGGGATTTACTTC.

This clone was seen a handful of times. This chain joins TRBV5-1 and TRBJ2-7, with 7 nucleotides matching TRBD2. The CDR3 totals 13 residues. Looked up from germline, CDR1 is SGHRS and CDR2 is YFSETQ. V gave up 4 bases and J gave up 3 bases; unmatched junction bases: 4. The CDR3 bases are TGCGCCAGCAGCACTGGACTAGACTACGAGCAGTACTTC. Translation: CASSTGLDYEQYF.

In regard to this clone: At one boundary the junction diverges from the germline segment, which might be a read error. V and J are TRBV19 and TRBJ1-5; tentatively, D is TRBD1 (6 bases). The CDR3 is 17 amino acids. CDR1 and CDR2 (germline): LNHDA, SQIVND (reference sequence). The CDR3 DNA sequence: TGTGTCAGTAGTATAGTAAGGGGGGGACACTTCAATCAGCCCCAGCATTTT. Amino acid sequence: CVSSIVRGGHFNQPQHF.